The TCR beta chain described here comes from a study of human T cells and chemical hapten exposure. In this sample, this clonotype turned up many times. It was from unfractionated whole blood that total RNA was extracted. The CDR3 contains 13 residues. Trimming stripped 0 bases from V and 5 bases from J, with 7 bases between. Germline CDR1 reads WNHNN; CDR2 reads SYGVQD (reference sequence). Library preparation tagged each individual cDNA molecule with a unique molecular identifier. Methods used by the authors: Samples had a median of 95,638 TCRs, ranging 23,224 to 690,600. In TCRdb, the 5' RACE reads were re-called with MiXCR into one record per CDR3 protein. TCRdb assigned the V and J calls; the authors' analysis was not used. The sample lists 65,000 to 95,000 distinct CDR3 sequences; 6.5% to 8.5% were seen once.

This chain connects TRBV10-1 to TRBJ2-5; D remains unclear. This TCR was recovered from a male donor in good health. In DNA, the CDR3 is TGCGCCAGCAGTGAGTCGCTATTGGAGACCCAGTACTTC. This translates into CASSESLLETQYF.